Each of the 26 T cell receptor beta chains below was sequenced from the same sample in a study of identical twins. TCRdb processed the 5' RACE reads anew with MiXCR; each CDR3 protein has one entry. There are approximately 410,000 distinct CDR3 sequences in the sample; about 18% occur only once, and around 12% lies in the top ten. The sequenced material came from naive T cells sorted from blood. The receptors were sampled from a man over 45 in good health.

This clonotype was seen ten or more times. The J gene is TRBJ2-7, the V gene TRBV20-1, with TRBD1 matching over 10 bases. The junction had 1 base not matched to a gene; V was cut back by 3 bases and J by 2 bases. The CDR3 is 13 residues long. Germline-derived CDR1 and CDR2 are DFQATT and SNEGSKA (reference sequence). CDR3 sequence: CSARDRGAYEQYF. The CDR3 bases are TGCAGTGCTAGGGACAGGGGGGCCTACGAGCAGTACTTC.

This clonotype has ten or more counts. The chain combines TRBV4-3 with TRBJ1-6; D remains unclear. CDR1 LGHNA and CDR2 YSLEER come from the germline V gene. CDR3 size: 16 residues. V was shortened by 0 bases and J by 8 bases, with 14 bases between the two germline ends. The CDR3 spells CASSQDFARLHSPLHF. The CDR3 region has the DNA TGCGCCAGCAGCCAAGATTTTGCGCGGCTGCATTCACCCCTCCACTTT.

This clonotype was observed a single time. This may come from a read error, since a much larger clone is one base off. The V and J genes are TRBV28 and TRBJ1-1; D remains unclear. Trimming stripped 3 bases from V and 1 base from J, with 15 bases between. Germline V gene sequence: CDR1 MDHEN, CDR2 SYDVKM. The CDR3 has 16 amino acids. CDR3 nucleotide sequence: TGTGCCAGCAGTTTTGGGGTGTGGTGTTCGAACACTGAAGCTTTCTTT. As protein: CASSFGVWCSNTEAFF. Full variable domain (remainder filled in from reference TRBV28 and TRBJ1-1): DVKVTQSSRYLVKRTGEKVFLECVQDMDHENMFWYRQDPGLGLRLIYFSYDVKMKEKGDIPEGYSVSREKKERFSLILESASTNQTSMYLCASSFGVWCSNTEAFFGQGTRLTVV.

In its sample, this clonotype was seen a few times. The J gene is TRBJ2-5, the V gene TRBV5-1; a possible D gene is TRBD2 (6 bases). CDR3 length: 14 amino acids. V gave up 5 bases and J gave up 0 bases, with 11 bases separating them. In germline, CDR1 is SGHRS, CDR2 YFSETQ. The CDR3, as DNA: TGCGCCAGCAGGGTAGCGGCGTACCAAGAGACCCAGTACTTC. Residues: CASRVAAYQETQYF. Complete variable domain (other parts from reference TRBV5-1 and TRBJ2-5): KAGVTQTPRYLIKTRGQQVTLSCSPISGHRSVSWYQQTPGQGLQFLFEYFSETQRNKGNFPGRFSGRQFSNSRSEMNVSTLELGDSALYLCASRVAAYQETQYFGPGTRLLVL.

Only one count was recorded for this clonotype. This chain joins TRBV6-4 and TRBJ1-2, with unresolved D. This CDR3 has 11 residues. The germline V gene encodes CDR1 MRHNA and CDR2 SNTAGT. Trimming cost V 0 bases and J 7 bases, with 3 bases left between them. CDR3 region: CASSDSRGYTF. The CDR3 DNA reads TGTGCCAGCAGTGACTCGCGTGGCTACACCTTC.

In its sample, this clonotype was seen many times. This sequence joins TRBV28 and TRBJ2-3, with TRBD2 identical over 7 bases. The CDR3 length is 18 residues. V lost 3 bases to trimming and J lost 5 bases; unmatched junction nucleotides: 17. In germline, CDR1 is MDHEN, CDR2 SYDVKM. CDR3 in DNA: TGTGCCAGCAGTTTGGGCCCTATGGCGGGAGATTTTGAAGATACGCAGTATTTT. This sequence encodes CASSLGPMAGDFEDTQYF.

There are a few counts of this clonotype. This chain links TRBV25-1 with TRBJ1-4; D is uncertain. V shed 3 bases and J shed 5 bases, with 13 bases lying between them. The CDR3 spans 15 residues. Per germline, CDR1 MGHDK and CDR2 SYGVNS. In nucleotides, the CDR3 is TGTGCCAGCAGTGATGTCACGGGTTTCAATGAAAAACTGTTTTTT. Its translation: CASSDVTGFNEKLFF.

In this sample, this clonotype turned up a few times. V is TRBV6-2 or TRBV6-3 and J is TRBJ2-1; possibly TRBD2 for D (5 bases). The CDR3 is 20 residues long. Trimming took 0 bases from V and 5 from J, leaving 26 bases between them. The germline V gene encodes CDR1 MNHEY and CDR2 SVGEGT. The CDR3 nucleotides are TGTGCCAGCAGTTACTCGAATTGGCGGGTGCGAAACGCTATGAACAATGAGCAGTTCTTC. Its translation is CASSYSNWRVRNAMNNEQFF.

As for this clonotype: A read error may be the cause here, since a much bigger clone is one base away. The rearrangement uses TRBV5-1 and TRBJ2-7, with D perhaps matching TRBD1 (6 bases). Trimming removed 0 bases from V and 5 bases from J, with 9 bases in between. The germline gives CDR1 SGHRS, CDR2 YFSETQ. The CDR3 sequence is 13 residues long. The CDR3 spells CASSLGTADEQYF. CDR3 coding DNA: TGCGCCAGCAGCTTGGGGACAGCCGACGAGCAGTACTTC.

This clonotype was seen a handful of times. This sequence joins TRBV7-3 and TRBJ2-1; TRBD1 might be the D (6 bases). CDR3 length: 12 amino acids. Germline-derived CDR1 and CDR2 are SGHTA and FQGTGA. V was trimmed by 5 bases and J by 7 bases, leaving 9 bases between them. Here the CDR3 reads CASSIGGNEQFF. The CDR3 bases are TGTGCCAGCAGCATAGGGGGAAATGAGCAGTTCTTC.

This chain uses TRBV28 with TRBJ2-6; D not resolved. CDR1 is MDHEN and CDR2 is SYDVKM in the germline V gene. The CDR3 loop spans 18 amino acids. Trimming pared 2 bases from V and 1 base from J, leaving 15 bases between. The CDR3 sequence is CASSLEELRPSGANVLTF. CDR3 DNA sequence: TGTGCCAGCAGTTTAGAGGAGTTGAGGCCTTCTGGGGCCAACGTCCTGACTTTC.

This chain joins TRBV4-3 and TRBJ2-3, with TRBD2 as a possible D gene (5 bases). Germline V gene data show CDR1 as LGHNA and CDR2 as YSLEER. Between the trimmed V and J ends, which lost 2 bases and 2 bases, there was a span of 14 bases. CDR3 size: 16 residues. The CDR3: CASSQRASRNTDTQYF. The CDR3 DNA reads as TGCGCCAGCAGCCAACGCGCTAGCAGGAACACAGATACGCAGTATTTT.

This clonotype was counted ten times or more. The rearrangement uses TRBV7-9 and TRBJ1-2, with D perhaps matching TRBD1 (5 bases). V lost 1 base and J lost 10, with 10 bases in between. This CDR3 has 12 amino acids. Germline CDR1 reads SEHNR; CDR2 reads FQNEAQ (reference sequence). The CDR3 DNA sequence: TGTGCCAGCAGCTTAGTGGGGGATTACTACACCTTC. The encoded protein is CASSLVGDYYTF.

This chain uses TRBV15 with TRBJ2-6; D may be TRBD2 (5 bases). Per the germline V gene, CDR1 is LNHNV and CDR2 is YYDKDF (reference sequence). This CDR3 has 17 amino acids. V dropped 0 bases and J dropped 0 bases, with 9 bases sitting between them. The CDR3 here is CATSRDLRDSGANVLTF. CDR3 sequence (DNA): TGTGCCACCAGCAGAGATTTGAGGGACTCTGGGGCCAACGTCCTGACTTTC.

This clonotype was counted ten times or more. The chain links TRBV5-1 to TRBJ2-1, with D possibly TRBD2 on 5 matching bases. The V end lost 4 bases, the J end lost 0 bases, and 17 bases lay between the germline ends. Per germline, CDR1 SGHRS and CDR2 YFSETQ. The CDR3 is 17 amino acids. The CDR3 sequence is CASSTGMSLNSYNEQFF. The CDR3 nucleotides read TGCGCCAGCAGCACCGGGATGTCCCTCAACTCCTACAATGAGCAGTTCTTC. The whole variable domain, filled in from reference TRBV5-1 and TRBJ2-1, reads KAGVTQTPRYLIKTRGQQVTLSCSPISGHRSVSWYQQTPGQGLQFLFEYFSETQRNKGNFPGRFSGRQFSNSRSEMNVSTLELGDSALYLCASSTGMSLNSYNEQFFGPGTRLTVL.

In its sample, this clonotype was seen a few times. This chain connects TRBV20-1 to TRBJ2-1; 9 nucleotides agree with TRBD1. CDR1 DFQATT and CDR2 SNEGSKA come from the germline V gene (reference sequence). After removal of 1 base from V and 6 bases from J, the junction contained 10 bases not matched to a gene. There are 16 residues in the CDR3. The CDR3 nucleotides read TGCAGTGCTAGAGTGGAGGGACAGGGTTCGACCAATGAGCAGTTCTTC. This codes for CSARVEGQGSTNEQFF.

This clonotype was counted at least ten times. This rearrangement joins TRBV4-2 to TRBJ2-5, with 9 nucleotides matching TRBD2. Trimming at V came to 0 bases and at J to 5 bases, leaving 13 bases not matched to a gene. Germline assignment: CDR1 LGHNA and CDR2 YNFKEQ. The CDR3 spans 18 residues. CDR3 nucleotide sequence: TGTGCCAGCAGCCAAGAAGCCCATTTAGCGGGAGTGTGGGAGACCCAGTACTTC. It codes for CASSQEAHLAGVWETQYF.

The V and J genes are TRBV2 and TRBJ1-2; maybe TRBD1 (5 bases). V shed 5 bases and J shed 2 bases, with 12 bases lying between them. This CDR3 has 14 residues. Germline V gives CDR1 SNHLY, CDR2 FYNNEI. The CDR3 DNA follows: TGTGCCAGCAGTTCGGGTCGGGGGAACTATGGCTACACCTTC. Amino acid sequence: CASSSGRGNYGYTF.

This clonotype was found many times. This rearrangement joins TRBV15 to TRBJ1-6, with D possibly TRBD1 on 6 matching bases. The germline V gene has CDR1 LNHNV and CDR2 YYDKDF (reference sequence). Trimming shortened V by 2 bases and J by 0 bases, and 11 bases separated the two germline ends. This CDR3 region has 17 residues. CDR3 bases: TGTGCCACCAGCAGAAAAACAGGGAGCTCCTATAATTCACCCCTCCACTTT. Translating it yields CATSRKTGSSYNSPLHF.

This clonotype was seen at least ten times. CDR3 residues: CSADGYTF. CDR3 coding DNA: TGCAGTGCGGATGGCTACACCTTC. The gene calls are TRBV20-1 and TRBJ1-2, with D hard to call. CDR1 and CDR2 from the germline V gene are DFQATT and SNEGSKA (reference sequence). This CDR3 region has 8 residues. With 6 bases removed from V and 6 bases from J, the gap between germline ends came to 2 bases.

The V call is TRBV6-2 or TRBV6-3, the J call TRBJ2-3; D is unresolved. The V gene lost 1 base and the J gene lost 0 bases, with 8 bases spanning the gap. Germline values: CDR1 MNHEY, CDR2 SVGEGT. The CDR3 runs 15 residues. This CDR3 is CASSYWGGSTDTQYF. In nucleotides, the CDR3 is TGTGCCAGCAGTTACTGGGGTGGAAGCACAGATACGCAGTATTTT.

This clonotype was counted between two and nine times. The chain carries TRBV2 and TRBJ2-7; D unresolved. CDR1 and CDR2 from the germline V gene are SNHLY and FYNNEI. This CDR3 spans 14 amino acids. V lost 6 bases to trimming and J lost 5 bases, with 17 bases between them. CDR3 sequence reads: CASRNTVTIHEQYF. In nucleotides, the CDR3 is TGTGCCAGCAGAAATACAGTCACTATCCACGAGCAGTACTTC.

This clonotype was detected a few times. V usage is TRBV15 and J usage is TRBJ2-1, with 8 positions matching TRBD1. In germline, CDR1 is LNHNV, CDR2 YYDKDF (reference sequence). This CDR3 region has 14 residues. V lost 6 bases to trimming and J lost 5 bases; unmatched junction nucleotides: 6. CDR3 protein: CATRTGGIHNEQFF. CDR3 nucleotides: TGTGCCACCAGAACAGGGGGGATTCACAATGAGCAGTTCTTC.

This clonotype was picked up a small number of times. Written as DNA, the CDR3 is TGTGCCAGCAGCTTATCGACAGGAGACACAGATACGCAGTATTTT. Translated: CASSLSTGDTDTQYF. The rearrangement links TRBV7-9 to TRBJ2-3, with D tentatively TRBD1 (6 bases). CDR1 is SEHNR, CDR2 FQNEAQ, per germline (reference sequence). Trimming pared 2 bases from V and 2 bases from J, leaving 11 bases between. This CDR3 spans 15 amino acids. Supplemented by reference TRBV7-9 and TRBJ2-3, the full variable domain reads DTGVSQNPRHKITKRGQNVTFRCDPISEHNRLYWYRQTLGQGPEFLTYFQNEAQLEKSRLLSDRFSAERPKGSFSTLEIQRTEQGDSAMYLCASSLSTGDTDTQYFGPGTRLTVL.

This clonotype has only a few counts. The rearrangement joins TRBV29-1 to TRBJ1-1; tentatively, D is TRBD1 (5 bases). From germline, CDR1 is SQVTM and CDR2 ANQGSEA. V was shortened by 4 bases and J by 11 bases, with 20 bases between the two germline ends. There are 13 residues in the CDR3. The CDR3 sequence is CSVGGVGLEGAFF. The DNA for the CDR3 is TGCAGCGTTGGGGGGGTAGGTCTCGAGGGTGCTTTCTTT.

This clonotype has a count of ten or more. J is TRBJ2-2 and V is TRBV12-3 or TRBV12-4; 12 bases map to TRBD2. J gave up 5 bases and V 5 bases, and 6 bases lay outside the gene matches. There are 16 residues in the CDR3. This CDR3 is CASSPSGRAGTGELFF. CDR3 nucleotides: TGTGCCAGCAGTCCTAGCGGGAGGGCCGGTACCGGGGAGCTGTTTTTT.